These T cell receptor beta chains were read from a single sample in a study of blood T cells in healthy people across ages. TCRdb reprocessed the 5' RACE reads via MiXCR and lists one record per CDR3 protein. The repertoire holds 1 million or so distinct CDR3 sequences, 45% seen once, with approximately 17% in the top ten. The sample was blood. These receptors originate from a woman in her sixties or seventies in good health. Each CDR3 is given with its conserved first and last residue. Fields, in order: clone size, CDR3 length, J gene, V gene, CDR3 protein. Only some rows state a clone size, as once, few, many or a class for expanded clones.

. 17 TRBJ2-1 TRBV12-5 CASGMVLAGATYNEQFF
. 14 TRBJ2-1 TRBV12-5 CASGLGLAGTGQFF
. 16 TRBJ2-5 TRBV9 CVSSPHVATRTYGQYF
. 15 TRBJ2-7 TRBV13 CASSSLGQGVYEQYF
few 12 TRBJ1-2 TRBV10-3 CAIKENNYGYTF
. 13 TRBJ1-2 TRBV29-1 CSVSRGQNYGYTF
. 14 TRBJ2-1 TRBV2 CASRQNRDYNEQFF
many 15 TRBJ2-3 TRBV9 CASSRTSGVTDTQYF
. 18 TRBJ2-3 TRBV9 CASSAPLGQGGGRNTQYF
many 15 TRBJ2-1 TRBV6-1 CASSLDRGNYNEQFF
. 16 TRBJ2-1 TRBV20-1 CSARYVAGGSYNEQFF
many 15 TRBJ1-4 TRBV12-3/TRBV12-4 CASSSQGIWGEKLFF
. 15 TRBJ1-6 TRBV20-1 CSASGGASYNSPLHF
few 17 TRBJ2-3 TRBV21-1 CASSKGTSGGSTDTQYF
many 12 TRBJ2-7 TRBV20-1 CSASSGRLEQYF
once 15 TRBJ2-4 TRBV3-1 CASSQAAGEGNIQYF
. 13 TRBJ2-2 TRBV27 CASSVGRAGELFF
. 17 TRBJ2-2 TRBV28 CASSSPQGTRPTGELFF
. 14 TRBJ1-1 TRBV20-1 CSAKSRWVNTEAFF
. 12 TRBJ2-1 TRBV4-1 CAGSQGPVEQFF
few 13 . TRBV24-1 CATSDTDIYEQYF
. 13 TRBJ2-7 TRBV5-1 CASSLMRDAEQYF
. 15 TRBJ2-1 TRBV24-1 CATSVRLAGYNEQFF
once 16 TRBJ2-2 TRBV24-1 CATSLPVLAGTGELFF
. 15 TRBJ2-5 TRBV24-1 CATSDVRVSYNEQYF
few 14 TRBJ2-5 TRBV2 CASSEARESETQYF
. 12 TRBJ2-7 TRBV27 CASSPYPDEQYF
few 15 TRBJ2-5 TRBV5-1 CASSLDGTTGETQYF
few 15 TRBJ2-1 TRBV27 CASSFVPRSYNEQFF
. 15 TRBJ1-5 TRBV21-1 CASSIPGLRNQPQHF
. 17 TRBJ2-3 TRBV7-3 CASSAYRGPMNTDTQYF
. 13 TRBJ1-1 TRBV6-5 CASSASVNTEAFF
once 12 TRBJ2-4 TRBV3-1 CASGDSKNIQYF
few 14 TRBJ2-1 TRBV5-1 CASSLAPAGREQFF
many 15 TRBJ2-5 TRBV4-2 CASSLGAGDQETQYF
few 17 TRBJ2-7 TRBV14 CASSQVSLRDRAYEQYF